Presented here are 8 T cell receptor beta chains from one specimen sequenced in a study of CD4 and CD8 cells across lung adenocarcinoma regions. TCRdb reanalysed the PCR reads using MiXCR and keeps one entry per CDR3 protein. Of over 5,500 distinct CDR3 sequences detected, approximately 50% appear once; the ten largest clones hold about 18%. Material: CD8+ T cells from the center of a lung tumor. Receptors were obtained from a female donor with lung adenocarcinoma. The CD4 and CD8 labels of this study may be unreliable.

In regard to this clonotype: A much larger clone lies a single base off, so this may be a read error. The rearrangement uses TRBV7-2 and TRBJ2-1, with D maybe TRBD1 (5 bases). The J call is doubtful: the DNA matches TRBJ2-5 better. The CDR3 loop spans 13 amino acids. Germline CDR1 is SGHTA and CDR2 is FQGNSA. The CDR3 region has the DNA TGTGCCAGCAGCTTAAGAGACAGAATTGACCAGTACTTC. This encodes CASSLRDRIDQYF.

The chain joins TRBV5-1 to TRBJ2-5; D perhaps matches TRBD2 (5 bases). This CDR3 comprises 13 residues. CDR1 and CDR2 from the germline V gene are SGHRS and YFSETQ. CDR3 in amino acids: CARGFGGQETQYF. The CDR3 DNA follows: TGCGCGCGCGGGTTCGGTGGCCAGGAGACCCAGTACTTC.

The chain carries TRBV30 and TRBJ2-3, with TRBD2 identical over 9 bases. J lost 8 bases, V lost 3 bases, and 18 bases had no gene match. Germline lookup yields CDR1 GTSNPN and CDR2 SVGIG (reference sequence). This CDR3 has 17 residues. The CDR3 sequence: CAWRPNGGSREGGTQYF. DNA for the CDR3: TGTGCCTGGAGGCCCAACGGAGGGTCGCGGGAGGGAGGTACGCAGTATTTT.

The genes are TRBV7-8 and TRBJ2-4, with TRBD2 matching over 9 bases. Germline loops: CDR1 SGHVS, CDR2 FQNEAQ. The CDR3 covers 16 residues. The junction had 5 bases not matched to a gene; V was cut back by 1 base and J by 4 bases. In DNA form, the CDR3 reads TGTGCCAGCAGCTTAGATGGTAGCGGGAGTAAAAACATTCAGTACTTC. Its protein is CASSLDGSGSKNIQYF.

The chain employs TRBV6-1 and TRBJ2-2, with D perhaps given as TRBD1 or TRBD2 (5 bases each). Per the germline V gene, CDR1 is MNHNS and CDR2 is SASEGT. V lost 9 bases and J 11 bases, leaving 22 bases between the germline ends. This CDR3 has 14 residues. The CDR3 loop reads CASTGAENTDELFF. The DNA for the CDR3 is TGTGCCAGTACCGGGGCTGAGAACACAGATGAGCTGTTTTTT.

In this sample, this clonotype turned up a few times. The V gene is TRBV5-4, the J gene TRBJ1-4, with 8 positions matching TRBD1. The CDR3 is 14 residues long. V gave up 4 bases and J gave up 7 bases; unmatched junction bases: 6. Germline CDR1 is SGHNT and CDR2 is YYREEE (reference sequence). The CDR3 region has the DNA TGTGCCAGCAGCCGCCAGGGGGCGGTTGAAAAACTGTTTTTT. Translated: CASSRQGAVEKLFF.

The gene calls are TRBV5-1 and TRBJ1-1; perhaps TRBD1 as D (5 bases). This CDR3 has 15 residues. Germline V gives CDR1 SGHRS, CDR2 YFSETQ. With 1 base removed from V and 1 base from J, the gap between germline ends came to 11 bases. The CDR3: CASSLRGGANTEAFF. The CDR3 nucleotides are TGCGCCAGCAGCTTGCGGGGGGGAGCGAACACTGAAGCTTTCTTT. Filled out from reference TRBV5-1 and TRBJ1-1, the complete variable domain reads KAGVTQTPRYLIKTRGQQVTLSCSPISGHRSVSWYQQTPGQGLQFLFEYFSETQRNKGNFPGRFSGRQFSNSRSEMNVSTLELGDSALYLCASSLRGGANTEAFFGQGTRLTVV.

By sample fraction, this clonotype is medium-sized. The chain carries TRBV12-3 or TRBV12-4 and TRBJ1-3; D may be TRBD1 (5 bases). V was clipped by 5 bases and J by 0 bases, with 11 bases between them. The CDR3 spans 15 residues. Here the CDR3 DNA reads TGTGCCAGCAGTACCCGGGACGGCTCTGGAAACACCATATATTTT. This encodes CASSTRDGSGNTIYF.